This T cell receptor (beta chain) was documented in a study of OX40 agonist ivuxolimab in advanced cancers. In regard to this clone: Its cognate antigen is unknown.

Germline lookup yields CDR1 GTSNPN and CDR2 SVGIG (reference sequence). Trimming pared 0 bases from V and 6 bases from J, leaving 7 bases between. CDR3 size: 12 residues. The cohort excluded patients with autoimmune disease history or systemic immunosuppression. Here immunoSEQ multiplex PCR was the method, and the copy in TCRdb shows in-frame clones only, minus some. Altogether some 80,000 clones are present, around nine tenths being singletons, with the ten largest covering over 0.6%. Study-wide results and limits: Among the nonresponders, some also had low normalized T-cell clonal expansion.

The receptor was isolated from an adult with an advanced solid tumor such as melanoma, head and neck, liver or kidney cancer. Sequencing was performed on CD4+ or CD8+ T cells sorted from blood, taken in a trial of the OX40 agonist ivuxolimab. The rearrangement joins TRBV30 to TRBJ2-3; D is perhaps TRBD2 (6 bases). The CDR3 loop is CAWSVGRDTQYF. The CDR3 DNA reads as TGTGCCTGGAGTGTAGGGAGGGATACGCAGTATTTT.